This T cell receptor (beta chain) came from a study of vaccination and CD4 T cells after COVID-19 (dated 2022 in TCRdb). About the investigation overall: Convalescent patients had a positive SARS-CoV-2 result on nasal swab PCR, and of these patients, 8 or 9 had mild disease and one had severe disease. The convalescent cohort comprised six males and four females, including two Hispanic individuals, seven Caucasians, two Asians and one multiracial person. The time from the second vaccine dose to post-vaccine blood sampling had a median of roughly 70 days and ranged from about 14 to 241 days. The cultures were stimulated with overlapping spike peptide pools from SARS-CoV-2 and from the common cold coronaviruses HCoV-NL63, HCoV-OC43 and HCoV-229E. Control cultures used a CEFX viral epitope pool as positive control, an HIV-1 Nef peptide pool as negative control, or no peptide. In 10 COVID-19 convalescent patients and several infection-naive healthy vaccine recipients, researchers compared the spike-specific CD4+ TCR repertoire from before mRNA vaccination with the repertoire from after. Post-COVID blood samples from convalescent patients were collected a median of about 100 days after diagnosis, with a range of 35 to 161 days. Participants got two doses of the Pfizer-BioNTech BNT162b2 vaccine (n=8) or two doses of the Moderna mRNA-1273 vaccine (n=2).

Library creation used PCR. DNA from cultured CD4+ T cells was subjected to TCR sequencing with the Oncomine TCR Beta short-read assay at the Johns Hopkins FTIC core. The QIAamp micro DNA kit was used to extract genomic DNA from the cultured CD4+ T cells. Oncomine TCR Beta libraries made from cultured CD4+ T cells were pooled using unique dual indexes and sequenced on an Illumina iSeq 100. Per the source publication's procedure: Non-productive sequences were filtered out, and CDR3s that did not start with C, did not end with F or W, or were shorter than 7 amino acids were discarded. Antigen-specific clonotypes were identified with the MANAFEST web application by comparing peptide-stimulated wells with reference and other culture wells. To be called positive, a clone needed an FDR below 0.05, an odds ratio above 5, and a productive frequency above 0.1% in at least two of three replicate wells. A clonotype counted as cross-reactive if it showed significant expansion both in the SARS-CoV-2 spike wells and in at least one common cold coronavirus spike condition. Levenshtein distances (stringdist) and unrooted phylogenetic trees (ape) in R version 3.6.1 were used to assess CDR3 homology. TCRdb handled the public reads itself, with Q25 trimming in fastp and clone calling in MiXCR, and kept productive beta chains. Records with the same CDR3 protein are collapsed into one entry carrying the most frequent genes and DNA. These V and J calls originate from TCRdb's pipeline instead of the authors' own analysis. A total of more than 20,000 distinct CDR3 sequences appear in this sample, 35% to 55% of them only once. Just over 7% of the sample is taken by the ten largest.

V lost 3 bases and J lost 4 bases, and the count of bases not matched to a germline gene is 17. Counted from cysteine to phenylalanine, this CDR3 has 17 amino acids. The CDR3 DNA has 51 bases and is translated from base 1. CDR1 and CDR2 are read off the germline V gene (reference sequence) as DFQATT and SNEGSKA. In the paper's terms, the treatment or condition label means: approximately 9-day PBMC culture with coronavirus spike peptide pools or control peptides (ViraFEST assay). The ViraFEST assay was used in the study, in which antigen-specific T cells were expanded with peptide pools and expanded clonotypes were subsequently identified by TCR sequencing. The convalescent patients' positive SARS-CoV-2 PCR tests were from March to December 2020, which was before the Alpha, Beta and Delta variants emerged in the United States. Each well held some 2 million PBMCs cultured with roughly 9.2 ug/ml peptide pools in IMDM containing around 4.5% human AB serum and around 9 IU/ml IL-2. Half of the culture medium was replaced with fresh IL-2-containing medium on days 3 and 7. After 10 days of culture, CD4+ T cells were isolated by negative selection with the EasySep CD4+ T cell isolation kit. Ficoll-Paque Plus gradient centrifugation was used to isolate PBMCs from whole blood, and the isolated PBMCs were then either used fresh or cryopreserved at -140C. Triplicate wells were generally used for each culture condition.

This clonotype was seen a few times. Its antigen is still unknown. Per-base quality was not reported, and no clone a single base away is much larger than it. Here is what the overall study found, with its caveats: The number of convalescent patients in the study was relatively small, and the study did not examine early timepoints following natural infection. In convalescent patients, a median around 90% of post-vaccine SARS-CoV-2-reactive clones were detected only after vaccination, suggesting vaccine-specific priming. The median count of SARS-CoV-2-reactive clonotypes went up from approximately 22 after infection to a few dozen after vaccination, although the change was not significant. Nearly all vaccine-specific clones in convalescent patients (304 of 307) were mono-reactive for SARS-CoV-2 spike rather than cross-reactive with common cold coronaviruses.

The sample was CD4+ T cells from blood, cultured in vitro. The chain employs TRBV20-1 and TRBJ2-7, with 8 bases aligning to TRBD1. The receptor was derived from a human donor who had recovered from COVID-19. The CDR3 region has the sequence CSASPTFVSGDRYEQYF. The DNA reads TGCAGTGCTAGCCCCACCTTCGTCTCAGGGGACAGGTACGAGCAGTACTTC.